This TCR beta chain comes out of a study of T cell changes during pregnancy in multiple sclerosis. TCRdb's table, derived via immunoSEQ multiplex PCR, lists solely in-frame clones and lacks some. The repertoire holds 55,000 to 65,000 clones, with more than 85% as singletons. The germline gives CDR1 SGHTA, CDR2 FQGNSA. With 3 bases clipped from V and 0 bases from J, the junction kept 3 bases outside the gene matches. CDR3 length: 16 amino acids. Sequenced material: peripheral blood, taken in the first trimester of pregnancy. This chain joins TRBV7-2 and TRBJ1-3, with TRBD1 identical over 9 bases. This TCR derives from a female donor with multiple sclerosis, enrolled in a pregnancy study. Here the CDR3 reads CASSFQTGGSGNTIYF. In DNA form, the CDR3 reads TGTGCCAGCAGCTTTCAGACAGGGGGCTCTGGAAACACCATATATTTT.